One TCR beta chain is described in this entry. Antigen specificity is unknown. TCRdb recomputed calls from the reads with MiXCR, one row per CDR3 protein. The profile covers about 570,000 distinct CDR3 sequences, with 35% to 50% appearing a single time and about 48% taken by the ten largest. The data are from a study of T cell repertoires in cytomegalovirus infection. Overall study context: Well-studied HLA-B-restricted epitopes and recently identified HLA-C-restricted epitopes of CMV were both used in the study.

This CDR3 has 14 amino acids. Germline V CDR1 and CDR2: KGHDR, SFDVKD. Deletions cut 4 bases from V and 6 bases from J, with 15 bases between. This receptor was obtained from a human donor in good health (CMV status not recorded). Some clones in this sample may be carry-over from other donors' samples. This rearrangement joins TRBV24-1 to TRBJ2-7; D may be TRBD2 (5 bases). This sample comprised cultured PBMCs, obtained from culture after CMV antigen stimulation. The CDR3 DNA reads as TGTGCCACCAGTGACACGGGCCCCCGGGGCGAGCAGTACTTC. Translated, it gives CATSDTGPRGEQYF.